The sample holds a few counts of the clone carrying this T cell receptor (beta chain). The CDR3 is 13 amino acids. Trimming stripped 5 bases from V and 4 bases from J, with 11 bases between. The germline CDR1 and CDR2 sequences are ENHRY and SYGVKD. This sample was included in a study of shared clonotypes between healthy human individuals. An assay was performed, and its level was deep. Genomic DNA of every subset was divided equally among multiple immunoSEQ plates. Here immunoSEQ multiplex PCR was the method, and the copy in TCRdb shows in-frame clones only, minus some. The data hold roughly 2,500,000 clones, with approximately 93% observed a single time.

The chain employs TRBV10-3 and TRBJ1-2; D ambiguous. This clonotype was obtained from a man aged 18 to 30 in good health. Some clones in this sample may be carry-over from other donors' samples. Sequenced: naive CD4+ T cells from PBMCs. The subset was: CD45RA+ positively selected. The CDR3 coding sequence is TGTGCCATCAGTCCCAACCGTGGCTATGGCTACACCTTC. Amino acid sequence: CAISPNRGYGYTF.